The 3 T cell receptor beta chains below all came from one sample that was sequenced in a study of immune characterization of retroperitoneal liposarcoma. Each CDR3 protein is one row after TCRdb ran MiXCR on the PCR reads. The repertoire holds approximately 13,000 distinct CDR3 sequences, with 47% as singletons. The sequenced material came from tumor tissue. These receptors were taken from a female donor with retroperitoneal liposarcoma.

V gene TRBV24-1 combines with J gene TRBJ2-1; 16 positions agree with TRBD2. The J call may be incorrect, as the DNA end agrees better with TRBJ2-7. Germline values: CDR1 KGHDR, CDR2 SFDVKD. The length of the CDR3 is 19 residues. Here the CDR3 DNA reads TGTGCCACCAGTGAACCGGGACTAGCGGGAGGGCAGACCTACAATGAGCAGTACTTC. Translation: CATSEPGLAGGQTYNEQYF.

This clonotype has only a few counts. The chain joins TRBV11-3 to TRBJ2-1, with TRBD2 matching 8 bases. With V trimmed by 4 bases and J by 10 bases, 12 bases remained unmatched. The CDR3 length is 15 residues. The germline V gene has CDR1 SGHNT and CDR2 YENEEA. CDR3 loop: CASSSPGGLTGEQFF. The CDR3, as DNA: TGTGCCAGCAGCTCACCGGGGGGGCTCACGGGCGAGCAGTTCTTC.

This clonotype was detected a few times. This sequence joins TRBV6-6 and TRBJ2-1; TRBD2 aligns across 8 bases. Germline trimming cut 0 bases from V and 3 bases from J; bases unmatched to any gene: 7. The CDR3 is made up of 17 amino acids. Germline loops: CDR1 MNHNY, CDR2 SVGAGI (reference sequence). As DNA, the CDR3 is TGTGCCAGCAGTTACTCCCCTCCGCGGGGGGTCTACAATGAGCAGTTCTTC. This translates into CASSYSPPRGVYNEQFF.